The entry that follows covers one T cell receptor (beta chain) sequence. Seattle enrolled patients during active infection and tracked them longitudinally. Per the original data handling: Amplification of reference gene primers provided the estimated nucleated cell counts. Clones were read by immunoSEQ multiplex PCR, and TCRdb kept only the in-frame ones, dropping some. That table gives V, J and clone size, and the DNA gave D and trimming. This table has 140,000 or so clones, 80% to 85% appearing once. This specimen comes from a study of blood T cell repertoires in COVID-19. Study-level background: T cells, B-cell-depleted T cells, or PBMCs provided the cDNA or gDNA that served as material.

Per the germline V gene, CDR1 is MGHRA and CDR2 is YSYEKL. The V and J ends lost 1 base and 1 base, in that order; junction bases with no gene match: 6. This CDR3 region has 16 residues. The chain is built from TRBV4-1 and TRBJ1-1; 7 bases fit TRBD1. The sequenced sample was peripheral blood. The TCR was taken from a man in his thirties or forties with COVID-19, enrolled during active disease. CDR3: CASSQGPSGGNTEAFF. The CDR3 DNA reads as TGCGCCAGCAGCCAAGGTCCCTCAGGGGGGAACACTGAAGCTTTCTTT.